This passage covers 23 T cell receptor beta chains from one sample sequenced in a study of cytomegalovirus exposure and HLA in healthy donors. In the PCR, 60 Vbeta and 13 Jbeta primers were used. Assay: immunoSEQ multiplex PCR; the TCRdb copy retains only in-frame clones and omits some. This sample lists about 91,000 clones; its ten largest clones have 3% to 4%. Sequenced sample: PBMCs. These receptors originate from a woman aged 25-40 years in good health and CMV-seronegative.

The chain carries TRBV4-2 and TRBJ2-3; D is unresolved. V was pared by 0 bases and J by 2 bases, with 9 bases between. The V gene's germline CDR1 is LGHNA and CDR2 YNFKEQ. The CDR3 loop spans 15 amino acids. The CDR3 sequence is CASSQDPAVTDTQYF. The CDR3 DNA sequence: TGTGCCAGCAGCCAAGATCCCGCGGTCACAGATACGCAGTATTTT.

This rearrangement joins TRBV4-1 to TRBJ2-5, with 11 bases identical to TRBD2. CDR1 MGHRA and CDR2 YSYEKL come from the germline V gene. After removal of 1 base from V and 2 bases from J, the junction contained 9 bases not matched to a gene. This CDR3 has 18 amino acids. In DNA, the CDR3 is TGCGCCAGCAGCCAAGGCAACCCACTAGCGGGGGAGCAAGAGACCCAGTACTTC. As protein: CASSQGNPLAGEQETQYF.

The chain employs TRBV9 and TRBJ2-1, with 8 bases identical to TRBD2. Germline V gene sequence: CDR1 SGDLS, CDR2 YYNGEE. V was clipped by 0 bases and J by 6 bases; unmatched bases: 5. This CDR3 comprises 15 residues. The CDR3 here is CASSVEAGVGNEQFF. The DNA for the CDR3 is TGTGCCAGCAGCGTAGAAGCGGGAGTTGGCAATGAGCAGTTCTTC.

The CDR3 nucleotides are TGTGCCAGCTACAGTGCCGCTGTTGACACTGAAGCTTTCTTT. Its translation: CASYSAAVDTEAFF. V gene TRBV6-6 combines with J gene TRBJ1-1; no definite D call. CDR3 length equals 14 residues. The germline V and J ends were trimmed by 8 bases and 3 bases, with 16 bases remaining between them. Germline CDR1 is MNHNY and CDR2 is SVGAGI (reference sequence).

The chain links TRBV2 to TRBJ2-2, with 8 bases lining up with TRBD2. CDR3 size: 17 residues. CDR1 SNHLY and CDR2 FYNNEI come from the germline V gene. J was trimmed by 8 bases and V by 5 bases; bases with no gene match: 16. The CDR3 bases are TGTGCCAGCAGTATGTTGCGGCGGGGGGCTGGCTCGGGGGAGCTGTTTTTT. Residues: CASSMLRRGAGSGELFF.

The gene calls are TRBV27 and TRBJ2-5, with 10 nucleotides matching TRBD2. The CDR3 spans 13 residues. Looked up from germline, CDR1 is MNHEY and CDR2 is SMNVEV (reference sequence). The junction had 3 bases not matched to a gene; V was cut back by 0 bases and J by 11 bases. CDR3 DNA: TGTGCCAGCAGTTTATCAGCGGGAGGGGTGCAGTACTTC. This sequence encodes CASSLSAGGVQYF.

The CDR3 bases are TGTGCCAGCAGCTTATCTGGGAGGGCCTGGGATACGCAGTATTTT. This encodes CASSLSGRAWDTQYF. V and J are TRBV7-2 and TRBJ2-3, with 7 bases aligning to TRBD2. This CDR3 has 15 amino acids. Germline CDR1 SGHTA, CDR2 FQGNSA. The V segment lost 2 bases and the J segment 6 bases; nucleotides outside the gene matches: 8.

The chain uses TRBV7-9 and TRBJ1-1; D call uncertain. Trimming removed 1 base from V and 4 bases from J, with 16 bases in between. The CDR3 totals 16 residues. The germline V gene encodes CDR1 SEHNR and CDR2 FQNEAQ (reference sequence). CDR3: CASSLGLSGSITEAFF. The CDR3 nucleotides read TGTGCCAGCAGCTTAGGCCTTTCGGGGAGTATCACTGAAGCTTTCTTT.

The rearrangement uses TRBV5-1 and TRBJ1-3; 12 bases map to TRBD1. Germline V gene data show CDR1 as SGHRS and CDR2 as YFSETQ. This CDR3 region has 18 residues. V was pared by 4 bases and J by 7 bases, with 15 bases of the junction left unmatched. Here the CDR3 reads CASSGGRGQGALGNTIYF. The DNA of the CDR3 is TGCGCCAGCAGCGGGGGGAGGGGACAGGGGGCTCTGGGGAACACCATATATTTT.

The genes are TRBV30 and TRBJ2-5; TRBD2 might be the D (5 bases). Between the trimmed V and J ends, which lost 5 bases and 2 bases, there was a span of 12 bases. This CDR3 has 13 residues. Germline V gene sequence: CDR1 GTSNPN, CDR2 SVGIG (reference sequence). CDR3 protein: CAWAFSAQETQYF. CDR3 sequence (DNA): TGTGCCTGGGCCTTTAGCGCTCAAGAGACCCAGTACTTC.

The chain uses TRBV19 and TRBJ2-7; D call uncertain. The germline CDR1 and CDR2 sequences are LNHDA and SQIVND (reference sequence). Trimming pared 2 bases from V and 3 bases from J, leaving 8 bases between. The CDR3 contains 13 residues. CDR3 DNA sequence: TGTGCCAGTAGTATACAACACTACTACGAGCAGTACTTC. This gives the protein CASSIQHYYEQYF.

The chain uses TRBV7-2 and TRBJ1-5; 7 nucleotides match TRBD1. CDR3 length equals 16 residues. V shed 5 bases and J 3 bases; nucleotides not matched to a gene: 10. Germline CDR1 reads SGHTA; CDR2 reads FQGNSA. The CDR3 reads CASSPQGPLSNQPQHF. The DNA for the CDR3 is TGTGCCAGCAGCCCACAGGGGCCGCTTTCCAATCAGCCCCAGCATTTT.

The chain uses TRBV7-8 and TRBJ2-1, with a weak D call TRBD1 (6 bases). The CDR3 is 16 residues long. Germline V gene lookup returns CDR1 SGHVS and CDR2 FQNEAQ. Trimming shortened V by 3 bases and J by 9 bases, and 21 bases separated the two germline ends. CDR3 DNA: TGTGCCAGCAGCTTTAGGCAGGGGAACCTAAACGGTGAGCAGTTCTTC. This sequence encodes CASSFRQGNLNGEQFF.

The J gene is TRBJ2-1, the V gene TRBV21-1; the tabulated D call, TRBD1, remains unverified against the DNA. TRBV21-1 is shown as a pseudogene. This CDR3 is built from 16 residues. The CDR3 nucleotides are TGTGCCAGCAGCATCCGGACGACAGAACCCTACAATGAGCAGTTCTTC. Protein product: CASSIRTTEPYNEQFF.

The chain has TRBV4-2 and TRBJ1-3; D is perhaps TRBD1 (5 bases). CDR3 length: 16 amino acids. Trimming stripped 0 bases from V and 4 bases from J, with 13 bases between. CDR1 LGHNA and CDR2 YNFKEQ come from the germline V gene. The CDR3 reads CASSQDLWQGGNTIYF. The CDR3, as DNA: TGTGCCAGCAGCCAAGATTTGTGGCAGGGAGGAAACACCATATATTTT.

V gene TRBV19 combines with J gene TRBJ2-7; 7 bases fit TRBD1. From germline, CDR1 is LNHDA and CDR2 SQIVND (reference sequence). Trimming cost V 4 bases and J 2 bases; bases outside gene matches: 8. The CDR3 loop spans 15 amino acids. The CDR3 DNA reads TGTGCCAGTAGTAGGGGACAGCCGAATACCTACGAGCAGTACTTC. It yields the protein CASSRGQPNTYEQYF.

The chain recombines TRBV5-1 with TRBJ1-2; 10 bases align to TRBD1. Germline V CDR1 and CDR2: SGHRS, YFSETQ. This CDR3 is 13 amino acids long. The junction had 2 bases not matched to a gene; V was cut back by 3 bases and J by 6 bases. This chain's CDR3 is CASSSGTGDGYTF. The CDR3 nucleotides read TGCGCCAGCAGCTCCGGGACAGGGGATGGCTACACCTTC.

DNA of the CDR3: TGCAGCGTTGAACAGGGACAGCCTTTCACAGATACGCAGTATTTT. It yields the protein CSVEQGQPFTDTQYF. J is TRBJ2-3 and V is TRBV29-1; 7 bases align to TRBD1. Germline CDR1 reads SQVTM; CDR2 reads ANQGSEA. The CDR3 runs 15 residues. The V segment lost 2 bases and the J segment 2 bases; nucleotides outside the gene matches: 7.

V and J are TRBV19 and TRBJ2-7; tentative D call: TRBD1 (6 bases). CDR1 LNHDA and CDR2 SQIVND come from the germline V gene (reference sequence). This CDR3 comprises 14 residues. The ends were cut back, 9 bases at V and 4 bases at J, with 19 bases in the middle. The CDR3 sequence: CASDRDKGIYEQYF. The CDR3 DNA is TGTGCCAGCGACCGGGACAAGGGGATATACGAGCAGTACTTC.

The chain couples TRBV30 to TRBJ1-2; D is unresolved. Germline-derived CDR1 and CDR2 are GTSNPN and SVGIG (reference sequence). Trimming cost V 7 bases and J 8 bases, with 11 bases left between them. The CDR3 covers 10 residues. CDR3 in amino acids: CAFRLRGYTF. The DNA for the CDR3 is TGTGCCTTTCGATTACGGGGCTACACCTTC.

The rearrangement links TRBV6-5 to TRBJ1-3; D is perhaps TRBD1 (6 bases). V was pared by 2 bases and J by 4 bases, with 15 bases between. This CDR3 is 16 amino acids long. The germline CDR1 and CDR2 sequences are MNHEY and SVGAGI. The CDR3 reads CASSYGGGEAGNTIYF. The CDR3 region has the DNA TGTGCCAGCAGTTACGGAGGGGGGGAGGCCGGAAACACCATATATTTT.

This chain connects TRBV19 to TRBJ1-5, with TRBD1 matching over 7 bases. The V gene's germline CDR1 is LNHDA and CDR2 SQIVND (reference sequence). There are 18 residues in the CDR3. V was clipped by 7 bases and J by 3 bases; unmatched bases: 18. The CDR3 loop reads CASKRGEKGQAVNQPQHF. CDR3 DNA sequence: TGTGCCAGTAAAAGGGGGGAGAAAGGACAGGCGGTCAATCAGCCCCAGCATTTT.

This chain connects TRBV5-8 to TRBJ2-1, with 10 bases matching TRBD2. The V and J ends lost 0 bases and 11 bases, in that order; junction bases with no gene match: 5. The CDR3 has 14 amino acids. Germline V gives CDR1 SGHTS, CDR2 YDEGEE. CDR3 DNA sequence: TGTGCCAGCAGCTTGGATCTAGCGGGAGAAAAGCAGTTCTTC. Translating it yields CASSLDLAGEKQFF.